The 12 T cell receptor beta chains below all came from one sample that was sequenced in a study of shared clonotypes between healthy human individuals. TCRdb keeps only in-frame clones here, not all; method: immunoSEQ multiplex PCR. The table records hundreds of thousands of clones, about 85% of them present only once. The sequencing sample was made of PBMCs. These TCRs come from a woman aged 40 to 50 in good health. Some clones in this sample may be carry-over from other donors' samples.

This chain connects TRBV28 to TRBJ2-3; D gene unclear. CDR1 MDHEN and CDR2 SYDVKM come from the germline V gene. The CDR3 consists of 15 residues. The V end lost 2 bases, the J end lost 5 bases, and 14 bases lay between the germline ends. CDR3 nucleotides: TGTGCCAGCAGTTTAGGGCTATTCCTGGGAGATACGCAGTATTTT. It yields the protein CASSLGLFLGDTQYF.

V is TRBV11-2 and J is TRBJ2-3, with 10 bases aligning to TRBD2. Looked up from germline, CDR1 is SGHAT and CDR2 is FQNNGV. CDR3 size: 16 residues. Trimming took 3 bases from V and 3 from J; bases not matched to a gene: 6. CDR3 loop: CASSLVAGGATDTQYF. The CDR3 DNA reads as TGTGCCAGCAGCTTGGTAGCGGGAGGCGCGACAGATACGCAGTATTTT.

V and J are TRBV19 and TRBJ2-7; D unresolved. CDR1 is LNHDA and CDR2 is SQIVND in the germline V gene (reference sequence). The CDR3 extends over 14 amino acids. Trimming left V 1 base short and J 3 bases short, with 10 bases between. This CDR3 is CASSIGGSVYEQYF. Here the CDR3 DNA reads TGTGCCAGTAGTATAGGAGGTAGTGTCTACGAGCAGTACTTC.

The rearrangement links TRBV5-8 to TRBJ2-7; D not resolved. Trimming left V 1 base short and J 7 bases short, with 9 bases between. This CDR3 region has 12 residues. Germline CDR1 SGHTS, CDR2 YDEGEE. The CDR3 DNA reads as TGTGCCAGCAGCTTGTATGGTTGGGAGCAGTACTTC. This gives the protein CASSLYGWEQYF.

The rearrangement uses TRBV28 and TRBJ1-5, with 11 bases lining up with TRBD1. Germline V CDR1 and CDR2: MDHEN, SYDVKM. The V gene end was trimmed by 6 bases and the J gene end by 9 bases; junction bases not matched to a gene: 16. CDR3 size: 17 residues. This CDR3 is CASSPTPDRGPWRPQHF. In nucleotides, the CDR3 is TGTGCCAGCAGCCCAACCCCGGACAGGGGGCCTTGGAGGCCCCAGCATTTT.

The genes are TRBV19 and TRBJ1-3; D gene unclear. This CDR3 contains 13 residues. With 8 bases removed from V and 4 bases from J, the gap between germline ends came to 12 bases. The germline V gene encodes CDR1 LNHDA and CDR2 SQIVND (reference sequence). Here the CDR3 reads CASFPRSGNTIYF. The CDR3 nucleotides read TGTGCCAGTTTTCCCCGTAGCGGAAACACCATATATTTT.

The chain employs TRBV7-2 and TRBJ1-2, with D perhaps TRBD1 (5 bases). The germline V gene has CDR1 SGHTA and CDR2 FQGNSA. CDR3 length: 14 residues. V lost 0 bases to trimming and J lost 4 bases, with 9 bases between them. For the CDR3, the DNA is TGTGCCAGCAGCTTAGCGCGAACAGGCTATGGCTACACCTTC. Amino acid sequence: CASSLARTGYGYTF.

The chain links TRBV30 to TRBJ2-5; D assignment may be TRBD1 or TRBD2 (5 bases each). The assigned J gene may be wrong: the sequence end matches TRBJ2-7 better. The CDR3 contains 13 residues. CDR1 GTSNPN and CDR2 SVGIG come from the germline V gene (reference sequence). The chain's CDR3 is CAWSVGGGNEQYF. The CDR3 DNA reads as TGTGCCTGGAGTGTTGGGGGTGGGAACGAGCAGTACTTC.

This chain joins TRBV28 and TRBJ2-7; possibly TRBD1 for D (7 bases). Germline values: CDR1 MDHEN, CDR2 SYDVKM. The CDR3 has 13 residues. V was cut by 7 bases and J by 3 bases, with 13 bases left in between. Here the CDR3 DNA reads TGTGCCAGCACAGGGGGGCCGGGCTACGAGCAGTACTTC. It specifies CASTGGPGYEQYF. The full variable domain, with the rest looked up from reference TRBV28 and TRBJ2-7, is DVKVTQSSRYLVKRTGEKVFLECVQDMDHENMFWYRQDPGLGLRLIYFSYDVKMKEKGDIPEGYSVSREKKERFSLILESASTNQTSMYLCASTGGPGYEQYFGPGTRLTVT.

The chain carries TRBV10-2 and TRBJ2-1; D remains unclear. Germline-derived CDR1 and CDR2 are WSHSY and SAAADI. Trimming pared 10 bases from V and 2 bases from J, leaving 21 bases between. The CDR3 length is 16 residues. CDR3 residues: CATWTRLSTPYNEQFF. The CDR3 nucleotides are TGCGCCACCTGGACGCGCCTGAGTACCCCCTACAATGAGCAGTTCTTC.

The J gene is TRBJ2-7, the V gene TRBV27, with D perhaps TRBD1 (6 bases). CDR1 is MNHEY and CDR2 is SMNVEV in the germline V gene (reference sequence). Deletions cut 2 bases from V and 3 bases from J, with 23 bases between. The CDR3 is 18 residues long. Here the CDR3 reads CASSLKLGTTGSFYEQYF. CDR3 DNA sequence: TGTGCCAGCAGTTTAAAATTGGGGACAACTGGGAGTTTCTACGAGCAGTACTTC.

In its sample, this clone was seen once. The DNA for the CDR3 is TGTGCCAGCAGCCGTGGACTAGCGGCCTTGAACACCGGGGAGCTGTTTTTT. Translation gives CASSRGLAALNTGELFF. This sequence joins TRBV7-9 and TRBJ2-2; 10 bases are a match to TRBD2. Germline-derived CDR1 and CDR2 are SEHNR and FQNEAQ (reference sequence). The CDR3 loop spans 17 amino acids. V shed 5 bases and J 1 base; nucleotides not matched to a gene: 7.